These 4 T cell receptor beta chains share one sample of origin, sequenced in a study of OX40 agonist ivuxolimab in advanced cancers. The repertoire was sequenced with immunoSEQ multiplex PCR; TCRdb's copy has only in-frame clones and lacks some. The sample lists 75,000 to 100,000 clones, more than 80% occurring once. Material: CD4+ or CD8+ T cells sorted from blood, obtained in a trial of the OX40 agonist ivuxolimab. The origin of the receptors is an adult with an advanced solid tumor such as melanoma, head and neck, liver or kidney cancer.

This clone was observed a single time. This chain joins TRBV2 and TRBJ2-4; no clear D. Trimming took off 6 bases at V and 1 base at J, with 16 bases between the two ends. The germline CDR1 and CDR2 sequences are SNHLY and FYNNEI. This CDR3 has 16 amino acids. CDR3 in DNA: TGTGCCAGCAGCTCACTTGGCCCTAGTGCCAAAAACATTCAGTACTTC. This codes for CASSSLGPSAKNIQYF.

V is TRBV21-1 and J is TRBJ2-7; TRBD2 was called by the table and not checked on the DNA. TRBV21-1 is assigned pseudogene status. The CDR3 extends over 16 amino acids. The CDR3 protein is CASRQRDLANCYEQYF. The DNA of the CDR3 is TGTGCCAGCAGGCAGCGTGACCTAGCGAACTGCTACGAGCAGTACTTC.

The V and J genes are TRBV4-1 and TRBJ1-1, with D uncertain. CDR1 and CDR2 (germline): MGHRA, YSYEKL. CDR3 length: 14 amino acids. V was pared by 5 bases and J by 9 bases, with 19 bases between. CDR3 protein: CASSTPWGYRKAFF. In DNA, the CDR3 is TGCGCCAGCAGCACCCCCTGGGGATATAGAAAAGCTTTCTTT.

The genes are TRBV27 and TRBJ1-4, with D possibly TRBD1 on 5 matching bases. Germline CDR1 MNHEY, CDR2 SMNVEV (reference sequence). The CDR3 loop spans 15 amino acids. Between the trimmed V and J ends, which lost 6 bases and 0 bases, there was a span of 11 bases. In nucleotides, the CDR3 is TGTGCCAGCAGGGAGGGGATCTCAACTAATGAAAAACTGTTTTTT. Encoded protein: CASREGISTNEKLFF.